Below are 10 T cell receptor beta chains sequenced from a single sample in a study of PD-1 blockade in classical Hodgkin lymphoma. TCRdb's table, derived via immunoSEQ multiplex PCR, lists solely in-frame clones and lacks some. The sample gives some 21,000 clones, 85% to 90% of which show up once; 13% is in the top ten. The time point here: cycle 4 day 1 (C4D1), after six to seven weeks of nivolumab. Relapses following autologous stem cell transplantation were seen in all patients, with brentuximab vedotin exposure varying. Sequencing used peripheral blood mononuclear cells (PBMCs), obtained before the fourth cycle of nivolumab. Source of these receptors: a human donor with classical Hodgkin lymphoma.

The sample holds a few counts of this clone. The chain recombines TRBV7-9 with TRBJ2-7; unclear D gene. CDR1 is SEHNR, CDR2 FQNEAQ, per germline (reference sequence). Trimming pared 1 base from V and 7 bases from J, leaving 11 bases between. The CDR3 is 13 amino acids. This CDR3 reads CASSLVASGEQYF. CDR3 nucleotide sequence: TGTGCCAGCAGCTTAGTGGCATCTGGGGAGCAGTACTTC.

The chain uses TRBV6-1 and TRBJ2-1; the D gene could be TRBD1 or TRBD2 (5 bases each). Per the germline V gene, CDR1 is MNHNS and CDR2 is SASEGT. The V end was cut by 3 bases, the J end by 2 bases, with 17 bases between. There are 17 residues in the CDR3. CDR3 residues: CASSEVPGRGPYNEQFF. The CDR3 coding sequence is TGTGCCAGCAGTGAGGTCCCGGGACGTGGCCCCTACAATGAGCAGTTCTTC.

The chain has TRBV7-2 and TRBJ1-3; tentative D call: TRBD1 (5 bases). This CDR3 has 14 amino acids. From germline, CDR1 is SGHTA and CDR2 FQGNSA. V was pared by 4 bases and J by 4 bases, with 11 bases between. The CDR3 DNA reads as TGTGCCAGCAGCTCTCAAGGGGAAGGAAACACCATATATTTT. It translates to CASSSQGEGNTIYF.

J is TRBJ1-4 and V is TRBV30; TRBD1 matches at 8 bases. Germline V gives CDR1 GTSNPN, CDR2 SVGIG (reference sequence). CDR3 size: 14 residues. V shed 2 bases and J 7 bases; nucleotides not matched to a gene: 6. The CDR3 region has the DNA TGTGCCTGGAGTTACGGGACAGGCGTTGAAAAACTGTTTTTT. Amino acid sequence: CAWSYGTGVEKLFF.

This clone is a singleton in its sample. V gene TRBV19 combines with J gene TRBJ2-2; possibly TRBD1 for D (6 bases). Germline V gene lookup returns CDR1 LNHDA and CDR2 SQIVND (reference sequence). CDR3 length: 15 residues. The V gene lost 3 bases and the J gene lost 5 bases, with 13 bases spanning the gap. The CDR3 is CASSIGQSRTGELFF. Written as DNA, the CDR3 is TGTGCCAGTAGTATCGGACAGTCGAGGACCGGGGAGCTGTTTTTT.

This rearrangement joins TRBV6-5 to TRBJ2-7; a weak D match, TRBD1 (6 bases). V lost 6 bases to trimming and J lost 2 bases, with 17 bases between them. CDR3 length equals 15 residues. The germline gives CDR1 MNHEY, CDR2 SVGAGI. The chain's CDR3 is CASRTSGTPAYEQYF. CDR3 bases: TGTGCCAGCAGAACCTCCGGGACACCCGCCTACGAGCAGTACTTC.

This clone was seen only once. The rearrangement links TRBV27 to TRBJ2-1, with 7 bases lining up with TRBD2. The length of the CDR3 is 14 residues. CDR1 is MNHEY, CDR2 SMNVEV, per germline (reference sequence). The V and J ends lost 6 bases and 4 bases, in that order; junction bases with no gene match: 6. The CDR3 sequence is CASRFPGRYNEQFF. Here the CDR3 DNA reads TGTGCCAGCAGATTTCCCGGGAGGTACAATGAGCAGTTCTTC.

The genes are TRBV18 and TRBJ2-7; TRBD2 matches at 7 bases. The V gene's germline CDR1 is KGHSH and CDR2 LQKENI. The CDR3 contains 15 residues. With 5 bases clipped from V and 4 bases from J, the junction kept 11 bases outside the gene matches. CDR3 sequence reads: CASSAGTNEVYEQYF. The DNA for the CDR3 is TGTGCCAGCTCAGCCGGGACTAACGAAGTTTACGAGCAGTACTTC.

V usage is TRBV2 and J usage is TRBJ2-1; the match to TRBD2 covers 7 bases. The CDR3 is 15 residues long. Trimming removed 1 base from V and 6 bases from J; junction bases left unmatched: 6. Germline lookup yields CDR1 SNHLY and CDR2 FYNNEI. The DNA for the CDR3 is TGTGCCAGCAGTGAAGGGGGACTATGGACCAATGAGCAGTTCTTC. Translating it yields CASSEGGLWTNEQFF.

This clone was counted a single time. The rearrangement links TRBV10-3 to TRBJ2-2, with no clear D. The CDR3 covers 12 residues. From germline, CDR1 is ENHRY and CDR2 SYGVKD. V was shortened by 3 bases and J by 2 bases, with 1 base between the two germline ends. CDR3: CAISENTGELFF. In DNA, the CDR3 is TGTGCCATCAGTGAAAACACCGGGGAGCTGTTTTTT.